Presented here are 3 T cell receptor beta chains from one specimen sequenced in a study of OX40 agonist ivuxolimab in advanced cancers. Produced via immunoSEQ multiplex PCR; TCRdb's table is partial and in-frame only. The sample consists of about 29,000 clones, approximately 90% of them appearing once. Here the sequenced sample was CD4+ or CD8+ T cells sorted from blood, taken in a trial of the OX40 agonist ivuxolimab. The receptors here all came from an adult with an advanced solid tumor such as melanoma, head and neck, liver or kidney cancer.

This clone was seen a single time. CDR3 amino acids: CASSEWEGAPGELFF. DNA for the CDR3: TGTGCCAGCAGTGAATGGGAGGGGGCTCCCGGGGAGCTGTTTTTT. The chain joins TRBV2 to TRBJ2-2; D is tentatively TRBD1 or TRBD2 (7 bases each). V lost 2 bases and J lost 6, with 13 bases in between. CDR3 length: 15 amino acids. Germline-derived CDR1 and CDR2 are SNHLY and FYNNEI.

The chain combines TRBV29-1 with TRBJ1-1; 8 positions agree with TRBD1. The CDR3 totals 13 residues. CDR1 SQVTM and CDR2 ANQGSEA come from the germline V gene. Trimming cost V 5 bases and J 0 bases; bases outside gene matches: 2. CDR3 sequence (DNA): TGCAGCGTTACGACAGGGGTGAACACTGAAGCTTTCTTT. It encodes CSVTTGVNTEAFF.

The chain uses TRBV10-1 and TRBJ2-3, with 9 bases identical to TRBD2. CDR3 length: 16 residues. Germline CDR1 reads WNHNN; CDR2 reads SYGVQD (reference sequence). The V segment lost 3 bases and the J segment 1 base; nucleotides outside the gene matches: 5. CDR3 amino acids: CASSESLAGGTDTQYF. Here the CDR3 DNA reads TGCGCCAGCAGTGAATCCTTAGCGGGGGGCACAGATACGCAGTATTTT.